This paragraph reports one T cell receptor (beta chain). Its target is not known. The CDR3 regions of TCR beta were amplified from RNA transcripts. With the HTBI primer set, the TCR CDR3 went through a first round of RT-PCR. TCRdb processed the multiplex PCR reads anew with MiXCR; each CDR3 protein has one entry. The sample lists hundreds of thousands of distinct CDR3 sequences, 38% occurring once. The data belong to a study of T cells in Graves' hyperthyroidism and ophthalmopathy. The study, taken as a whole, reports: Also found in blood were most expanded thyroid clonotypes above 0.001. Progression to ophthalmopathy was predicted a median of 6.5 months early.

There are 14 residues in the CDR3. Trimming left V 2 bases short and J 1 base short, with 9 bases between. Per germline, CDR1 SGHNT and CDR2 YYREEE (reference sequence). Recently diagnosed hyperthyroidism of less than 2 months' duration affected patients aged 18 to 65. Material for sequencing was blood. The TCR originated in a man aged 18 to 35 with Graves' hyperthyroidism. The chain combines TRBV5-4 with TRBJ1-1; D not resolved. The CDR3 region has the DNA TGTGCCAGCAGCTTCCCAGACTGGAACACTGAAGCTTTCTTT. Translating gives CASSFPDWNTEAFF.